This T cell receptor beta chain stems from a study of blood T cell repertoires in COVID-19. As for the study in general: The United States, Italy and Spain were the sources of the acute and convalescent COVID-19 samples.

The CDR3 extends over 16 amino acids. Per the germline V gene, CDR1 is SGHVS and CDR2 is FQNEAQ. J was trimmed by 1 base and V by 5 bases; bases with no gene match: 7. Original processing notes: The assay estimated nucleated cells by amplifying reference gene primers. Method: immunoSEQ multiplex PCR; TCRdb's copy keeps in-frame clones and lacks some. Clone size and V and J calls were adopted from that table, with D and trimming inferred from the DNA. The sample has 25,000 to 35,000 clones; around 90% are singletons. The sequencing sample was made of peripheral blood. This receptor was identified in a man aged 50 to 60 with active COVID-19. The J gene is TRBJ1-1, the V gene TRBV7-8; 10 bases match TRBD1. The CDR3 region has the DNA TGTGCCAGCAGCCCTGGGACAGGGGTTGCGAACACTGAAGCTTTCTTT. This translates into CASSPGTGVANTEAFF.